Listed here is a single T cell receptor (beta chain). Authors' analysis steps: Nucleated cell counts were estimated from reference gene primer amplification. The repertoire was sequenced with immunoSEQ multiplex PCR; TCRdb's copy has only in-frame clones and lacks some. V, J and clone size derive from that table, while D and trimming were established from the DNA sequence. Of 90,000 to 130,000 clones listed, around 80% are singletons. The data belong to a study of blood T cell repertoires in COVID-19. Study as a whole: Italy, Spain and the United States were the sources of the convalescent and acute COVID-19 samples. Sample material is recorded as cDNA or gDNA derived from T cells, B-cell-depleted T cells, or PBMCs.

Trimming took 5 bases from V and 1 from J, leaving 11 bases between them. Germline V gene lookup returns CDR1 SQVTM and CDR2 ANQGSEA. There are 13 residues in the CDR3. The receptor was isolated from a woman aged 70 to 79 with acute or convalescent COVID-19. The chain couples TRBV29-1 to TRBJ1-1, with unresolved D. Sequencing input: peripheral blood. The CDR3 region has the DNA TGCAGCGTTCTCCACAGCCAGAACACTGAAGCTTTCTTT. Amino acids: CSVLHSQNTEAFF.